This T cell receptor (beta chain) was documented in a study of beta chain features in type 1 diabetes. cDNA synthesis used the whole RNA isolate, giving expressed TCRB sequences. Sequencing used immunoSEQ multiplex PCR; TCRdb keeps in-frame clones, though not all of them. The data contain hundreds of thousands of clones, about 14% of them singletons. Study-level results: cDNA-based reads could over-represent cells with high TCR expression. There was a moderate but significant shortening of TCRB CDR3s in all four CD4+ subsets of Type 1 diabetes patients.

From germline, CDR1 is SQVTM and CDR2 ANQGSEA. J gave up 1 base and V 4 bases, and 15 bases lay outside the gene matches. This CDR3 contains 18 residues. This clone was picked up a small number of times. Its antigen is unknown. This receptor was obtained from a young man with type 1 diabetes. This chain links TRBV29-1 with TRBJ2-2; 7 bases line up with TRBD2. Material: naive CD4+ T cells from blood. CDR3: CSVVFFLADSRNTGELFF. The CDR3 region has the DNA TGCAGCGTTGTGTTCTTTCTAGCGGATTCGAGGAACACCGGGGAGCTGTTTTTT.